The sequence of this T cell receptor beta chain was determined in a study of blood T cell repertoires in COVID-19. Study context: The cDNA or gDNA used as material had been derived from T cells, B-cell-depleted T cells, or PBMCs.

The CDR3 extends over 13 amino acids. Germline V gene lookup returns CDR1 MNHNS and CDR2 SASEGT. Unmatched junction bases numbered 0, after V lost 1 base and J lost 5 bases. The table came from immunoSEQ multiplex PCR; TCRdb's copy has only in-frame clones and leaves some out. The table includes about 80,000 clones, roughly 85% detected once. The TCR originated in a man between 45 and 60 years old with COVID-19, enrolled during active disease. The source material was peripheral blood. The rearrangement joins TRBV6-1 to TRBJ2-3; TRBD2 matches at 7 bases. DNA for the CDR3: TGTGCCAGCAGTGAAGGCGGGAGAGATACGCAGTATTTT. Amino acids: CASSEGGRDTQYF.